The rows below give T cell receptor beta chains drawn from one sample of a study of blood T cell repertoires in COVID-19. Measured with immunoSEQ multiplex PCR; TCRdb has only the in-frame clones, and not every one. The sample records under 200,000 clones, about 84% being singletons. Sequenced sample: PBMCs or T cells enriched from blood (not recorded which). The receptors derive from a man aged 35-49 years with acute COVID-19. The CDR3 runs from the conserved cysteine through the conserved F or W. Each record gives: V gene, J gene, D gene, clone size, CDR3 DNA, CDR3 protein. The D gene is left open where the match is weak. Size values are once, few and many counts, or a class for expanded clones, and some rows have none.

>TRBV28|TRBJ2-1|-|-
TGTGCCAGCAGTTCCCAACCGGTGAATGAGCAGTTCTTC
CASSSQPVNEQFF
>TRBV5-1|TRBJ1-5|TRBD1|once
TGCGCCAGCAGCGCCGGGACAGCTAATCAGCCCCAGCATTTT
CASSAGTANQPQHF
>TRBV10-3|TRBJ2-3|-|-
TGTGCCATCAGTGAGTCGAATGGGGGCCCTGGCACAGATACGCAGTATTTT
CAISESNGGPGTDTQYF
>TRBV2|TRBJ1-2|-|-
TGTGCCAGCAGCGGGGACACCTCAAGGTACACCTTC
CASSGDTSRYTF
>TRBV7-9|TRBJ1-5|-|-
TGTGCCAGCAGCTTTGGAGGTAACAATCAGCCCCAGCATTTT
CASSFGGNNQPQHF
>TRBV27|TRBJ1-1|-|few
TGTGCCAGCAGGCCCCCAGAGACTGGCACTGAAGCTTTCTTT
CASRPPETGTEAFF
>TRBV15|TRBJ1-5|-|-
TGTGCCACCAGCAGAGGTGCGCAGGTTGATCAGCCCCAGCATTTT
CATSRGAQVDQPQHF
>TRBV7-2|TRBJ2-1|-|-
TGTGCCAGCAGGATAGACTCGGGAAGCAATGAGCAGTTCTTC
CASRIDSGSNEQFF
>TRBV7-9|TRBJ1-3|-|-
TGTGCCAGCAGCTCCGAACTAATACCAGGGGACACCATATATTTT
CASSSELIPGDTIYF
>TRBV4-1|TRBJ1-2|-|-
TGCGCCAGCAGCCAAGCCGCGGGCTCAGGCTACACCTTC
CASSQAAGSGYTF
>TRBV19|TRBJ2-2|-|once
TGTGCCAGTAGTACCATAGACAGAAACACCGGGGAGCTGTTTTTT
CASSTIDRNTGELFF
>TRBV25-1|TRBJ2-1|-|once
TGTGCCAGCAGTGAAAGGGGGTTCTACTACAATGAGCAGTTCTTC
CASSERGFYYNEQFF
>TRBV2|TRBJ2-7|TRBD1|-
TGTGCCAGCAGTGGAACAGGGGGTTTTAGCGAGCAGTACTTC
CASSGTGGFSEQYF
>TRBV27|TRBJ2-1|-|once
TGTGCCAGCAGCCCCGGGACACTCAATGAGCAGTTCTTC
CASSPGTLNEQFF
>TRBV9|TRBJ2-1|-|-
TGTGCCAGCAGCGCCCGGAGCTCCTACAATGAGCAGTTCTTC
CASSARSSYNEQFF
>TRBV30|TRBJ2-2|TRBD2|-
TGTGCCTGGAGTGTACGGAGAGGGAGGGACACCGGGGAGCTGTTTTTT
CAWSVRRGRDTGELFF
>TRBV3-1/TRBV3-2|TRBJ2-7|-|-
TGTGCCAGCACACCAGGGTCAGATTACTACGAGCAGTACTTC
CASTPGSDYYEQYF
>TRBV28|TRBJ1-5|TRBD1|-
TGTGCCAGCAGGTTCGACAGGGGCCCCAATCAGCCCCAGCATTTT
CASRFDRGPNQPQHF
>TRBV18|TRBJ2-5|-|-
TGTGCCAGCTCACCACGTCCCGGGTTCCAAGAGACCCAGTACTTC
CASSPRPGFQETQYF
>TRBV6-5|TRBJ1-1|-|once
TGTGCCAGCAGGGATTTGACCAGGTTAAGTACTGAAGCTTTCTTT
CASRDLTRLSTEAFF
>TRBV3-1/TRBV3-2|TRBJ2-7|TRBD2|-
TGTGCCAGCAGCCCCCCGACTAGCGGGGACTACGAGCAGTACTTC
CASSPPTSGDYEQYF
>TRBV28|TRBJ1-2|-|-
TGTGCCAGCACAAAAGGGACATTTGGCTACACCTTC
CASTKGTFGYTF
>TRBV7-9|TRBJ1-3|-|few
TGTGCCAGCAGCTTACTCCGGGACACCATATATTTT
CASSLLRDTIYF
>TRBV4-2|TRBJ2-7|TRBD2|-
TGTGCCAGCAGCCAAGATCAAGCGGGAGGACTCTACGAGCAGTACTTC
CASSQDQAGGLYEQYF
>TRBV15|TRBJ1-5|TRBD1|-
TGTGCCACCAGCAGAGGGCTCGGGACAGGAGACTATCAGCCCCAGCATTTT
CATSRGLGTGDYQPQHF
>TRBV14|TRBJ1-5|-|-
TGTGCCAGCAGCCTCAGGGGATCTCGGCAGCCCCAGCATTTT
CASSLRGSRQPQHF
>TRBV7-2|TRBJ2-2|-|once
TGTGCCAGCAGCATCAACAGGGCCCCACGGGTCGGGGAGCTGTTTTTT
CASSINRAPRVGELFF
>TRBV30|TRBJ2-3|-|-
TGTGCCTGGAATAGACAGGAGAAGGGCGCAGATACGCAGTATTTT
CAWNRQEKGADTQYF